This is a list of T cell receptor beta chains from one sample in a study of early T cells in non-severe SARS-CoV-2 infection. One entry per CDR3 protein results from TCRdb running MiXCR on the 5' RACE reads. The sample has around 100,000 distinct CDR3 sequences; over 15% are singletons. The sample taken for sequencing was whole blood. The receptors were sampled from an adult who was a healthcare worker with PCR-confirmed SARS-CoV-2 infection or an uninfected control (not recorded which). The CDR3 runs from the conserved cysteine through the conserved F or W. D genes are given only for firm matches. Rows may omit the clone size; those that give it use once, few, many or a size class.

j_call,cdr3_length,clone_size,d_call,v_call,cdr3_aa,cdr3_nt
TRBJ2-3,15,few,TRBD2,TRBV5-1,CASSSSGGWGDTQYF,TGCGCCAGCAGTTCTAGCGGGGGCTGGGGAGATACGCAGTATTTT
TRBJ2-4,13,many,-,TRBV29-1,CSVFRGERNIQYF,TGCAGCGTTTTTAGGGGAGAGAGAAACATTCAGTACTTC
TRBJ2-1,13,medium-sized,-,TRBV24-1,CATSEPNINEQFF,TGTGCCACCAGTGAGCCGAACATCAATGAGCAGTTCTTC
TRBJ1-2,11,-,-,TRBV29-1,CSVGGSYGYTF,TGCAGCGTTGGGGGAAGCTATGGCTACACCTTC
TRBJ2-3,17,few,TRBD2,TRBV20-1,CSARDEIPSGFTDTQYF,TGCAGTGCTAGAGATGAAATTCCTAGCGGGTTCACAGATACGCAGTATTTT
TRBJ2-1,16,many,-,TRBV6-1,CASSATWGTSYNEQFF,TGTGCCAGCAGTGCGACGTGGGGGACTTCCTACAATGAGCAGTTCTTC
TRBJ1-3,15,many,-,TRBV28,CASSPLTGSGNTIYF,TGTGCCAGCAGTCCGCTGACAGGCTCTGGAAACACCATATATTTT
TRBJ2-3,18,once,TRBD2,TRBV27,CASSPPIGTVAGGRTQYF,TGTGCCAGCAGTCCCCCGATCGGTACAGTAGCGGGAGGGCGTACGCAGTATTTT
TRBJ2-2,15,few,TRBD2,TRBV6-1,CASSERLAGAGELFF,TGTGCCAGCAGTGAGAGACTAGCGGGAGCCGGGGAGCTGTTTTTT
TRBJ2-7,12,-,TRBD1,TRBV20-1,CSVPGQSYEQYF,TGCAGTGTGCCGGGACAGTCCTACGAGCAGTACTTC